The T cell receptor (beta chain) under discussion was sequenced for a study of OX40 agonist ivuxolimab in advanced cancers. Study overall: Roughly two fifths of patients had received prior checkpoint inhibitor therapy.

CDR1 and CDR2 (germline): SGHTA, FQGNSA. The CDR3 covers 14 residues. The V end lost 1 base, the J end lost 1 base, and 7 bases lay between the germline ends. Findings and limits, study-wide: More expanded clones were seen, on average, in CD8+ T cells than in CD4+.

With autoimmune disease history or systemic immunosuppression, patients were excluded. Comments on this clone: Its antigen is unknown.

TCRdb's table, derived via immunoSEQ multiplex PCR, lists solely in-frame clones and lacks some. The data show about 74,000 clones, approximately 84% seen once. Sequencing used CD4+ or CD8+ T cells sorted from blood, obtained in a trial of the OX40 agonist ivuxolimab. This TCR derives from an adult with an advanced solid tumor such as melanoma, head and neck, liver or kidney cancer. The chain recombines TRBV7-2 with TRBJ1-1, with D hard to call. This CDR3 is CASSLDAWNTEAFF. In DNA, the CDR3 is TGTGCCAGCAGCTTAGATGCATGGAACACTGAAGCTTTCTTT.